This TCR beta chain was identified in a study of blood T cell repertoires in COVID-19. Here immunoSEQ multiplex PCR was the method, and the copy in TCRdb shows in-frame clones only, minus some. The sample records about 240,000 clones, 82% being singletons. Germline V gene data show CDR1 as ENHRY and CDR2 as SYGVKD. This CDR3 is 15 amino acids long. V was clipped by 8 bases and J by 3 bases; unmatched bases: 11. The gene calls are TRBV10-3 and TRBJ2-3, with 7 bases lining up with TRBD2. The clonotype comes from a woman older than 75 with COVID-19, enrolled during active disease. The sequenced sample consisted of peripheral blood. The CDR3 reads CAIGLGLLITDTQYF. DNA for the CDR3: TGTGCCATCGGACTAGGCCTCTTAATAACAGATACGCAGTATTTT.